This T cell receptor beta chain was documented in a study of neoadjuvant nivolumab and ipilimumab in lung cancer. Overall study findings and caveats: Resected tumors had greater TCR richness and clonality than uninvolved lung. Blood richness before therapy tracked richness in tumors resected after neoadjuvant therapy.

The germline gives CDR1 SGHVS, CDR2 FNYEAQ. Trimming pared 5 bases from V and 0 bases from J, leaving 14 bases between. The CDR3 runs to 16 residues. Profiled with immunoSEQ multiplex PCR; TCRdb holds only in-frame clones, not every one. Of approximately 6,800 clones listed, roughly 88% are singletons. Notes on this clone: Its antigen is undetermined.

V is TRBV7-6 and J is TRBJ2-1; D perhaps matches TRBD1 (6 bases). The material was tumor tissue, obtained after neoadjuvant nivolumab, alone or with ipilimumab, at or shortly before surgery. This clonotype originated in an adult with non-small cell lung cancer. The DNA of the CDR3 is TGTGCCAGCAGCCCCCGACAGGAGAGCTCCTACAATGAGCAGTTCTTC. Translation: CASSPRQESSYNEQFF.